The TCR beta chain described here comes from a study of graft-versus-host responses after intestinal transplantation. The wider study: Recipients uniformly received anti-thymocyte globulin induction, followed by tacrolimus and steroids for approximately 3 years.

Points from the study as a whole: Analysis identified GvH clones in recipient marrow, with some appearing first in ileum or blood. Graft-donor T cell macrochimerism in patients accompanied high graft-versus-host to host-versus-graft clonal ratios in allografts.

Only in-frame clones appear in the TCRdb table, and some are missing; sequencing was by immunoSEQ multiplex PCR. The table has around 77,000 clones, roughly 94% seen once. The CDR3 runs 15 residues. V lost 0 bases and J 5 bases, leaving 10 bases between the germline ends. Germline CDR1 is LNHNV and CDR2 is YYDKDF (reference sequence). About this clone: Its specificity is unknown.

The sequences come from unstimulated CD8+ T cells sorted from spleen or lymph node cells, collected before intestinal transplant. This chain connects TRBV15 to TRBJ2-2, with D perhaps TRBD1 or TRBD2 (5 bases each). This sequence originates from a human donor who received an intestinal transplant. The CDR3 reads CATSRESGLTGELFF. Here the CDR3 DNA reads TGTGCCACCAGCAGAGAATCGGGGCTTACCGGGGAGCTGTTTTTT. The variable domain in full, with the rest retrieved from reference TRBV15 and TRBJ2-2, is DAMVIQNPRYQVTQFGKPVTLSCSQTLNHNVMYWYQQKSSQAPKLLFHYYDKDFNNEADTPDNFQSRRPNTSFCFLDIRSPGLGDTAMYLCATSRESGLTGELFFGEGSRLTVL.